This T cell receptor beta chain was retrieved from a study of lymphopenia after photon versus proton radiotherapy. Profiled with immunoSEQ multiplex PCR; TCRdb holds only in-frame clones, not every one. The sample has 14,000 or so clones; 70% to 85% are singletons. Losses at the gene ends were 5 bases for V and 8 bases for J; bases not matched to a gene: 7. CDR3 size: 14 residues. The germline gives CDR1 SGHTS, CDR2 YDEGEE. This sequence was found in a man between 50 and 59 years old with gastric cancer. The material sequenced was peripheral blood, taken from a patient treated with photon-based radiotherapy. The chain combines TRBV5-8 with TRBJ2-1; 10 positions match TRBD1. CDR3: CASRHRDRGHEQFF. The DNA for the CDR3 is TGTGCCAGCAGACACCGGGACAGGGGTCATGAGCAGTTCTTC.